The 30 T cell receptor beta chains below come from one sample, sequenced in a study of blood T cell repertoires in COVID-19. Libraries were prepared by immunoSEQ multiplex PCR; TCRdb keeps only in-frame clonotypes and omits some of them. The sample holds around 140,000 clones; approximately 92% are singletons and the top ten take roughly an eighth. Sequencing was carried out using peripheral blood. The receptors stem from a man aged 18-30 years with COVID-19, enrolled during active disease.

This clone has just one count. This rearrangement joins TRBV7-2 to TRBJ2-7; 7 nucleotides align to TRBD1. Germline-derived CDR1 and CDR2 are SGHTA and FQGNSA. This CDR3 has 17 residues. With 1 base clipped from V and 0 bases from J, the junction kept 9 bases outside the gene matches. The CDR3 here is CASSLVVGQLSSYEQYF. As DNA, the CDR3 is TGTGCCAGCAGCTTAGTGGTGGGACAGTTAAGCTCCTACGAGCAGTACTTC.

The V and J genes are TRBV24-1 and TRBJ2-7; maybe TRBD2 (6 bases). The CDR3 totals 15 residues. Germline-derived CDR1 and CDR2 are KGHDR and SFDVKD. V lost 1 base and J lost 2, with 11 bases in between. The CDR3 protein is CATSDFGSGPYEQYF. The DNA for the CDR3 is TGTGCCACCAGTGATTTTGGTAGCGGCCCCTACGAGCAGTACTTC.

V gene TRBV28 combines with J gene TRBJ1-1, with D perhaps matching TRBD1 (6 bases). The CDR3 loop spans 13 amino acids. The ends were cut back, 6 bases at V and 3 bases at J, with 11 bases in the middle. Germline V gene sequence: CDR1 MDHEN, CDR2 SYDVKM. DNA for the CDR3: TGTGCCAGCAGACAAGGGGGTTACACTGAAGCTTTCTTT. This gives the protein CASRQGGYTEAFF.

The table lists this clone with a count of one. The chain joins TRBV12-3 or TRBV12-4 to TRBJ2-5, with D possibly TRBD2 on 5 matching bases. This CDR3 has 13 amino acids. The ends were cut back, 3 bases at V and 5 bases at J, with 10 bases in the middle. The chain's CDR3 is CASSFQAGETQYF. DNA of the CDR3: TGTGCCAGCAGTTTTCAGGCGGGTGAGACCCAGTACTTC.

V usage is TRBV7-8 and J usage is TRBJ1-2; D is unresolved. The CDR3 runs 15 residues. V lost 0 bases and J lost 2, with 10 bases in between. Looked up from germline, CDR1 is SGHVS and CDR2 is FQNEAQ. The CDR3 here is CASSLAVSDNYGYTF. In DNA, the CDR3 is TGTGCCAGCAGCTTAGCAGTTAGCGACAACTATGGCTACACCTTC.

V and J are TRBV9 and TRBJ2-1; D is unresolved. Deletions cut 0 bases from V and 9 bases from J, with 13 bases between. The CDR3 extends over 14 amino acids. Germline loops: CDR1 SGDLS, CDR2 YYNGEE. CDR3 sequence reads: CASSVANSHGEQFF. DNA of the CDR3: TGTGCCAGCAGCGTAGCTAACAGTCACGGTGAGCAGTTCTTC.

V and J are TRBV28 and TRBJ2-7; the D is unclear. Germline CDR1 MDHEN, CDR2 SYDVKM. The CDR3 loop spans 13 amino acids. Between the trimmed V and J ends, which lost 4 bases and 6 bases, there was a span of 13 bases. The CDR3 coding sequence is TGTGCCAGCAGTTCCTCAACTATTGGCGAGCAGTACTTC. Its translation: CASSSSTIGEQYF. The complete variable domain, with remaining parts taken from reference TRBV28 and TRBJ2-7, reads DVKVTQSSRYLVKRTGEKVFLECVQDMDHENMFWYRQDPGLGLRLIYFSYDVKMKEKGDIPEGYSVSREKKERFSLILESASTNQTSMYLCASSSSTIGEQYFGPGTRLTVT.

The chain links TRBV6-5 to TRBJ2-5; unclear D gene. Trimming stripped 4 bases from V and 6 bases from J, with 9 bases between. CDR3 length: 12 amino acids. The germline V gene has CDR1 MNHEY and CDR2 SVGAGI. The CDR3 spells CASSSVLKTQYF. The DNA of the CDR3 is TGTGCCAGCAGTTCGGTACTGAAGACCCAGTACTTC.

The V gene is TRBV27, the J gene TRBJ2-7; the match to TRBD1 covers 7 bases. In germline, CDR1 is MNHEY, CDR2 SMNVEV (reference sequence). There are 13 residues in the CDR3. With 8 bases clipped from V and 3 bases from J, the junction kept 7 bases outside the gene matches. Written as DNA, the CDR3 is TGTGCCAGCCAGGGACAGCCCCACTACGAGCAGTACTTC. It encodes CASQGQPHYEQYF.

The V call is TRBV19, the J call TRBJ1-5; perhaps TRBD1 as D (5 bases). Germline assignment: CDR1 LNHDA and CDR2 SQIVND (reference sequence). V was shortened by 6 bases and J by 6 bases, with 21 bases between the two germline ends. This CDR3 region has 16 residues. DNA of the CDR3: TGTGCCAGTAGCCAGTATGGGGGGGGAAGGGGTCAGCCCCAGCATTTT. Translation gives CASSQYGGGRGQPQHF.

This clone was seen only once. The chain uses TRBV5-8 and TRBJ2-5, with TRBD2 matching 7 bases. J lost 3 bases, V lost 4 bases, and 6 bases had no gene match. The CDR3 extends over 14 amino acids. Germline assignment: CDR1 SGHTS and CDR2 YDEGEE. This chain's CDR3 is CASSPAGEEETQYF. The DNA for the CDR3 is TGTGCCAGCAGCCCCGCGGGAGAGGAAGAGACCCAGTACTTC.

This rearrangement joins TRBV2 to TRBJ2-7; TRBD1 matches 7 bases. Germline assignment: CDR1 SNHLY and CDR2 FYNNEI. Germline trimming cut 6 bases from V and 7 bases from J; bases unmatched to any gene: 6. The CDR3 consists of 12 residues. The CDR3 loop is CASRGTAREQYF. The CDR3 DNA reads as TGTGCCAGCAGGGGGACAGCGAGGGAGCAGTACTTC.

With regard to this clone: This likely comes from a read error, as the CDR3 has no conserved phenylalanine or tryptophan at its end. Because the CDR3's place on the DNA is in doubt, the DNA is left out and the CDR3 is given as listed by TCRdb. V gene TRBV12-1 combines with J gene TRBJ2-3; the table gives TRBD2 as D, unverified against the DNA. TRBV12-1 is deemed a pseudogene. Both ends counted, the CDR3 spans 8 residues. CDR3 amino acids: CASRGGFY.

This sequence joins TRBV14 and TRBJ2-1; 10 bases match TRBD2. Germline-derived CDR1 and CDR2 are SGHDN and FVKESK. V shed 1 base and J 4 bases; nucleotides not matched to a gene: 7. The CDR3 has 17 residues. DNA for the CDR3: TGTGCCAGCAGCCAAGTTCTAAGCGGGAGGGCTTACAATGAGCAGTTCTTC. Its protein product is CASSQVLSGRAYNEQFF.

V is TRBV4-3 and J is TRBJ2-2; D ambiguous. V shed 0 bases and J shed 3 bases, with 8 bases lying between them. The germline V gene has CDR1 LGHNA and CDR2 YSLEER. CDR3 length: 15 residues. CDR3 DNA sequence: TGCGCCAGCAGCCAAGATCCCCGGGACACCGGGGAGCTGTTTTTT. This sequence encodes CASSQDPRDTGELFF.

CDR3 sequence: CASSLDINGRPPYEQYF. Written as DNA, the CDR3 is TGTGCCAGCAGCTTAGATATTAACGGGAGGCCTCCTTACGAGCAGTACTTC. The chain couples TRBV11-2 to TRBJ2-7, with 7 bases fitting TRBD2. Trimming removed 0 bases from V and 4 bases from J; junction bases left unmatched: 12. CDR1 is SGHAT, CDR2 FQNNGV, per germline. CDR3 length: 17 residues.

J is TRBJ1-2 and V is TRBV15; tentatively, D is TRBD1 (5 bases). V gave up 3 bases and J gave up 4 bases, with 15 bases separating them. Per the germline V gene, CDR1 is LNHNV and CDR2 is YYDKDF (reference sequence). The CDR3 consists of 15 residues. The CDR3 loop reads CATSRDTITPYGYTF. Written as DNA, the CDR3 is TGTGCCACCAGCAGGGACACAATCACACCCTATGGCTACACCTTC.

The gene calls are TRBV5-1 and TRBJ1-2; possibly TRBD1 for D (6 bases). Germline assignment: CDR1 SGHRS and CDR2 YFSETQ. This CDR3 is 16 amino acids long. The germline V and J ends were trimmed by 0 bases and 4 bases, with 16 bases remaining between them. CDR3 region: CASSLGSGGHPYGYTF. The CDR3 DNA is TGCGCCAGCAGCTTGGGATCGGGGGGCCACCCCTATGGCTACACCTTC.

The CDR3 DNA reads as TGTGCCAGCACCCCTAGGGGCGGGAGGGTACAAGAGACCCAGTACTTC. Protein: CASTPRGGRVQETQYF. The chain links TRBV11-2 to TRBJ2-5; 9 bases match TRBD2. This CDR3 is 16 amino acids long. V shed 7 bases and J 2 bases; nucleotides not matched to a gene: 11. Germline-derived CDR1 and CDR2 are SGHAT and FQNNGV.

CDR3 in amino acids: CATSDLGTGSSYNEQFF. CDR3 DNA sequence: TGTGCCACCAGTGATTTGGGGACAGGGAGCTCCTACAATGAGCAGTTCTTC. This sequence joins TRBV24-1 and TRBJ2-1, with TRBD1 matching over 9 bases. Germline assignment: CDR1 KGHDR and CDR2 SFDVKD. The CDR3 runs to 17 residues. Trimming removed 0 bases from V and 0 bases from J; junction bases left unmatched: 2.

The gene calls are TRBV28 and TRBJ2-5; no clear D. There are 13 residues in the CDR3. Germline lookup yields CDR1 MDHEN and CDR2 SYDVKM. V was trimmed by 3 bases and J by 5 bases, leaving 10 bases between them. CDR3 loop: CASSFPSEETQYF. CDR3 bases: TGTGCCAGCAGTTTCCCTTCGGAGGAGACCCAGTACTTC. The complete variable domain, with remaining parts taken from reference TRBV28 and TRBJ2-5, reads DVKVTQSSRYLVKRTGEKVFLECVQDMDHENMFWYRQDPGLGLRLIYFSYDVKMKEKGDIPEGYSVSREKKERFSLILESASTNQTSMYLCASSFPSEETQYFGPGTRLLVL.

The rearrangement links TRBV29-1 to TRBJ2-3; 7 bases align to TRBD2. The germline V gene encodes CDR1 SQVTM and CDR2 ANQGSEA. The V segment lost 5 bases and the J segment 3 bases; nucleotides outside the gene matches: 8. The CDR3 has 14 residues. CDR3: CSVSERGGTDTQYF. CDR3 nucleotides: TGCAGCGTTAGTGAGCGGGGCGGAACAGATACGCAGTATTTT.

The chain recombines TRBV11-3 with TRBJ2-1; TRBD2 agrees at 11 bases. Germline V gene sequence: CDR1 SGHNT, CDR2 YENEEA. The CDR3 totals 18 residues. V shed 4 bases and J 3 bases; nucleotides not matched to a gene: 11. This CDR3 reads CASSYSSLAGDDYNEQFF. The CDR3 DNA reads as TGTGCCAGCAGCTATAGTTCACTAGCGGGAGACGACTACAATGAGCAGTTCTTC. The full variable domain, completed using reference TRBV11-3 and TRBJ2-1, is EAGVVQSPRYKIIEKKQPVAFWCNPISGHNTLYWYLQNLGQGPELLIRYENEEAVDDSQLPKDRFSAERLKGVDSTLKIQPAELGDSAVYLCASSYSSLAGDDYNEQFFGPGTRLTVL.

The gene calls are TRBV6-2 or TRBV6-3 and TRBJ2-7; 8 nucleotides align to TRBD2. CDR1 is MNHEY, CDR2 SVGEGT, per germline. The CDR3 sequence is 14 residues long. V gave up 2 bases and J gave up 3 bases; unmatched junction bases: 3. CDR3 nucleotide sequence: TGTGCCAGCAGTTACAGGGCGGGGGGCTACGAGCAGTACTTC. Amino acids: CASSYRAGGYEQYF.

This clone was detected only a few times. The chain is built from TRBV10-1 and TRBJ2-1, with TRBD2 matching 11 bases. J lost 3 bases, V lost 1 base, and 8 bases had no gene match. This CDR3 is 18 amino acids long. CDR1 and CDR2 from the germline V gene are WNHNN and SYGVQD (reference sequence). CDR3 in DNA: TGCGCCAGCAGTGAGTTAGCGGGAGGGCCGTCAGTCTACAATGAGCAGTTCTTC. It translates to CASSELAGGPSVYNEQFF.

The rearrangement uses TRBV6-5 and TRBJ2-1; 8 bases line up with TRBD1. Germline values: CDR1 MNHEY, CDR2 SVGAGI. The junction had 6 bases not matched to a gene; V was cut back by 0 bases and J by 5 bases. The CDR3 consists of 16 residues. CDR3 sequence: CASSYSIGTGHNEQFF. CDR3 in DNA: TGTGCCAGCAGTTACTCGATTGGGACAGGCCACAATGAGCAGTTCTTC.

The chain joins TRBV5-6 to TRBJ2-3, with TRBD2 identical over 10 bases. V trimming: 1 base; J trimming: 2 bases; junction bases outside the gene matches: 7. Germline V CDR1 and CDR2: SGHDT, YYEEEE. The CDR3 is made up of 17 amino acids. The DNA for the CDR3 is TGTGCCAGCAGCTTGAGCGGGAGGGCCTACGACACAGATACGCAGTATTTT. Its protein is CASSLSGRAYDTDTQYF.

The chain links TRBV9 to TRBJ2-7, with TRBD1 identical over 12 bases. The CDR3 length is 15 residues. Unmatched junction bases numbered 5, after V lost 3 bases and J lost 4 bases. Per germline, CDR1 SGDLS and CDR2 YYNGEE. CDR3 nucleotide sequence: TGTGCCAGCAGCGGACCGGGACAGGGGGCTTACGAGCAGTACTTC. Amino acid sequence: CASSGPGQGAYEQYF. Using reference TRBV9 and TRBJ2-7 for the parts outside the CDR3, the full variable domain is DSGVTQTPKHLITATGQRVTLRCSPRSGDLSVYWYQQSLDQGLQFLIQYYNGEERAKGNILERFSAQQFPDLHSELNLSSLELGDSALYFCASSGPGQGAYEQYFGPGTRLTVT.

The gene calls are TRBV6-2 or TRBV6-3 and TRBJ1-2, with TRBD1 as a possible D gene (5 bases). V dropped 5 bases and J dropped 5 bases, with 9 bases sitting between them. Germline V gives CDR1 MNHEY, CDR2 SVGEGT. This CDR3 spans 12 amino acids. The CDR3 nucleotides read TGTGCCAGCAGTCATCAGGGATATGGCTACACCTTC. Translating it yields CASSHQGYGYTF.

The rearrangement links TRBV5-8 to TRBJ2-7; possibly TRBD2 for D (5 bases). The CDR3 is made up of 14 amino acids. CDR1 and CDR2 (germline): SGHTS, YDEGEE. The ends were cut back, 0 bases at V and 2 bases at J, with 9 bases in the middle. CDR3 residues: CASSLDRGAYEQYF. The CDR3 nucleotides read TGTGCCAGCAGCTTGGACCGGGGTGCCTACGAGCAGTACTTC.